These T cell receptor beta chains were read from a single sample in a study of spatial heterogeneity in lung cancer. TCRdb analysed the 5' RACE reads with MiXCR anew, one entry per CDR3 protein. Of around 40,000 distinct CDR3 sequences in the sample, around 5.8% were seen once. The specimen comprised PBMCs, sampled at surgery. The origin of the receptors is a male donor with early-stage non-small cell lung cancer. Both conserved end residues are part of each CDR3. A D gene is named only where the DNA matches it firmly. A row's size may be missing; if present it is once, few, many or a size class.

clone size: NA; V gene: TRBV7-9; D gene: NA; J gene: TRBJ2-2; CDR3 protein: CASSLGYEGTGELFF; CDR3 DNA: TGTGCCAGCAGCTTAGGCTACGAGGGCACCGGGGAGCTGTTTTTT
clone size: many; V gene: TRBV20-1; D gene: NA; J gene: TRBJ2-7; CDR3 protein: CSASQGAYEQYF; CDR3 DNA: TGCAGTGCTAGCCAGGGCGCCTACGAGCAGTACTTC
clone size: many; V gene: TRBV10-3; D gene: NA; J gene: TRBJ1-1; CDR3 protein: CAISESRGESRTEAFF; CDR3 DNA: TGTGCCATCAGTGAGTCCAGGGGCGAATCCCGAACTGAAGCTTTCTTT
clone size: many; V gene: TRBV2; D gene: TRBD2; J gene: TRBJ2-3; CDR3 protein: CASSPYQAGARADTQYF; CDR3 DNA: TGTGCCAGCAGTCCCTACCAAGCGGGGGCACGCGCAGATACGCAGTATTTT
clone size: NA; V gene: TRBV18; D gene: NA; J gene: TRBJ2-3; CDR3 protein: CASSPMGVGRRERDTQYF; CDR3 DNA: TGTGCCAGCTCACCCATGGGGGTAGGACGGCGAGAGAGAGATACGCAGTATTTT
clone size: many; V gene: TRBV27; D gene: NA; J gene: TRBJ1-1; CDR3 protein: CASSSLGTEAFF; CDR3 DNA: TGTGCCAGCAGCTCCTTAGGCACTGAAGCTTTCTTT
clone size: once; V gene: TRBV4-1; D gene: NA; J gene: TRBJ2-1; CDR3 protein: CASSQDGDRAYNEQFF; CDR3 DNA: TGCGCCAGCAGCCAAGATGGAGACAGAGCCTACAATGAGCAGTTCTTC
clone size: NA; V gene: TRBV3-1; D gene: NA; J gene: TRBJ1-6; CDR3 protein: CASSHPAGRSSYNSPLHF; CDR3 DNA: TGTGCCAGCAGCCACCCAGCTGGACGGAGCTCCTATAATTCACCCCTCCACTTT
clone size: many; V gene: TRBV3-1; D gene: NA; J gene: TRBJ1-2; CDR3 protein: CASSPQGFGYGYTF; CDR3 DNA: TGTGCCAGCAGCCCCCAGGGTTTCGGCTATGGCTACACCTTC
clone size: many; V gene: TRBV7-2; D gene: TRBD1; J gene: TRBJ1-5; CDR3 protein: CASSLDQGVAPQHF; CDR3 DNA: TGTGCCAGCAGCTTAGATCAGGGGGTCGCGCCCCAGCATTTT
clone size: NA; V gene: TRBV30; D gene: NA; J gene: TRBJ1-1; CDR3 protein: CAEDMGLNTEAFF; CDR3 DNA: TGTGCGGAGGACATGGGCTTGAACACTGAAGCTTTCTTT
clone size: many; V gene: TRBV18; D gene: TRBD1; J gene: TRBJ1-1; CDR3 protein: CASSPLSGTGGGHTEAFF; CDR3 DNA: TGTGCCAGCTCACCACTTTCCGGGACAGGGGGCGGTCACACTGAAGCTTTCTTT
clone size: many; V gene: TRBV20-1; D gene: NA; J gene: TRBJ1-2; CDR3 protein: CSAPPNRVAVNYGYTF; CDR3 DNA: TGCAGTGCTCCTCCTAACCGGGTGGCGGTCAACTATGGCTACACCTTC
clone size: many; V gene: TRBV20-1; D gene: NA; J gene: TRBJ2-3; CDR3 protein: CSASGPYTDTQYF; CDR3 DNA: TGCAGTGCTAGTGGGCCGTACACAGATACGCAGTATTTT
clone size: many; V gene: TRBV10-2; D gene: NA; J gene: TRBJ2-3; CDR3 protein: CASSESRKGTDTQYF; CDR3 DNA: TGCGCCAGCAGTGAGTCGAGAAAGGGCACAGATACGCAGTATTTT
clone size: many; V gene: TRBV5-1; D gene: NA; J gene: TRBJ2-1; CDR3 protein: CASAPAASYNEQFF; CDR3 DNA: TGCGCCAGCGCCCCAGCGGCCTCCTACAATGAGCAGTTCTTC
clone size: few; V gene: TRBV24-1; D gene: NA; J gene: TRBJ2-4; CDR3 protein: CATSDPLIRWYF; CDR3 DNA: TGTGCCACCAGTGACCCCTTAATTCGGTGGTACTTC
clone size: NA; V gene: TRBV7-9; D gene: TRBD1; J gene: TRBJ2-7; CDR3 protein: CASSSTYGQGITYEQYF; CDR3 DNA: TGTGCCAGCAGCTCAACTTATGGACAGGGGATTACCTACGAGCAGTACTTC
clone size: many; V gene: TRBV11-2; D gene: TRBD2; J gene: TRBJ2-4; CDR3 protein: CASSFRGGDIQYF; CDR3 DNA: TGTGCCAGCAGCTTCCGGGGGGGAGACATTCAGTACTTC
clone size: many; V gene: TRBV13; D gene: TRBD1; J gene: TRBJ1-5; CDR3 protein: CASSMGQGGNQPQHF; CDR3 DNA: TGTGCCAGCAGCATGGGACAGGGTGGGAATCAGCCCCAGCATTTT
clone size: NA; V gene: TRBV21-1; D gene: NA; J gene: TRBJ1-1; CDR3 protein: CASSKAGCAEAFF; CDR3 DNA: TGTGCCAGCAGCAAAGCCGGGTGCGCTGAAGCTTTCTTT
clone size: many; V gene: TRBV9; D gene: TRBD2; J gene: TRBJ2-2; CDR3 protein: CASSVGLAETNTGELFF; CDR3 DNA: TGTGCCAGCAGCGTAGGACTAGCGGAAACGAACACCGGGGAGCTGTTTTTT
clone size: many; V gene: TRBV5-1; D gene: NA; J gene: TRBJ2-5; CDR3 protein: CASSLGQGGETQYF; CDR3 DNA: TGCGCCAGCAGCTTGGGACAGGGAGGCGAGACCCAGTACTTC
clone size: NA; V gene: TRBV30; D gene: NA; J gene: TRBJ1-5; CDR3 protein: CAWSEGPQNQPQHF; CDR3 DNA: TGTGCCTGGAGTGAGGGACCGCAAAATCAGCCCCAGCATTTT
clone size: few; V gene: TRBV30; D gene: NA; J gene: TRBJ1-5; CDR3 protein: CAWSYGGYGQPQHF; CDR3 DNA: TGTGCCTGGAGCTACGGAGGGTATGGCCAGCCCCAGCATTTT
clone size: many; V gene: TRBV6-6; D gene: NA; J gene: TRBJ2-1; CDR3 protein: CASSYGGRANEQFF; CDR3 DNA: TGTGCCAGCAGTTACGGAGGAAGGGCCAATGAGCAGTTCTTC
clone size: many; V gene: TRBV28; D gene: NA; J gene: TRBJ1-5; CDR3 protein: CASRKEGPQHF; CDR3 DNA: TGTGCCAGCAGAAAAGAGGGGCCCCAGCATTTT
clone size: many; V gene: TRBV4-1; D gene: NA; J gene: TRBJ1-4; CDR3 protein: CASSYQFGSDEKLFF; CDR3 DNA: TGCGCCAGCAGCTACCAATTTGGGTCGGATGAAAAACTGTTTTTT
clone size: NA; V gene: TRBV10-2; D gene: TRBD2; J gene: TRBJ2-2; CDR3 protein: CASTPLRLAGAKNTGELFF; CDR3 DNA: TGCGCCAGCACCCCTTTAAGACTAGCGGGGGCCAAGAACACCGGGGAGCTGTTTTTT
clone size: many; V gene: TRBV24-1; D gene: NA; J gene: TRBJ2-1; CDR3 protein: CATSEPGLGYNEQFF; CDR3 DNA: TGTGCCACCAGTGAACCGGGGCTGGGTTACAATGAGCAGTTCTTC
clone size: many; V gene: TRBV12-3/TRBV12-4; D gene: TRBD2; J gene: TRBJ2-3; CDR3 protein: CASSSGLAGSSDTQYF; CDR3 DNA: TGTGCCAGCAGTTCCGGACTAGCGGGGAGTTCAGATACGCAGTATTTT
clone size: NA; V gene: TRBV20-1; D gene: NA; J gene: TRBJ2-7; CDR3 protein: CSAPRAGAQYF; CDR3 DNA: TGCAGTGCCCCCCGAGCAGGGGCGCAGTACTTC
clone size: few; V gene: TRBV7-6; D gene: NA; J gene: TRBJ2-7; CDR3 protein: CASSPGSYEQYF; CDR3 DNA: TGTGCCAGCAGCCCGGGGAGCTACGAGCAGTACTTC
clone size: many; V gene: TRBV5-1; D gene: TRBD2; J gene: TRBJ2-7; CDR3 protein: CASSPGGPAYEQYF; CDR3 DNA: TGCGCCAGCAGCCCGGGGGGACCAGCCTACGAGCAGTACTTC
clone size: few; V gene: TRBV15; D gene: NA; J gene: TRBJ1-2; CDR3 protein: CATSRSGFNYGYTF; CDR3 DNA: TGTGCCACCAGCAGGAGTGGTTTCAACTATGGCTACACCTTC
clone size: many; V gene: TRBV5-1; D gene: NA; J gene: TRBJ2-3; CDR3 protein: CASSLGFGGLSTDTQYF; CDR3 DNA: TGCGCCAGCAGCTTGGGTTTTGGGGGGCTCAGCACAGATACGCAGTATTTT
clone size: many; V gene: TRBV20-1; D gene: NA; J gene: TRBJ2-6; CDR3 protein: CSARDPSGANVLTF; CDR3 DNA: TGCAGTGCTAGAGATCCCTCTGGGGCCAACGTCCTGACTTTC
clone size: many; V gene: TRBV20-1; D gene: NA; J gene: TRBJ2-7; CDR3 protein: CSARGGSVPVQYF; CDR3 DNA: TGCAGTGCTAGAGGTGGCTCCGTCCCGGTGCAGTACTTC
clone size: many; V gene: TRBV14; D gene: NA; J gene: TRBJ1-4; CDR3 protein: CASSQEGKLFF; CDR3 DNA: TGTGCCAGCAGCCAAGAAGGAAAACTGTTTTTT
clone size: NA; V gene: TRBV7-2; D gene: NA; J gene: TRBJ2-2; CDR3 protein: CASSYGGFTGELFF; CDR3 DNA: TGTGCCAGCAGCTACGGGGGTTTCACCGGGGAGCTGTTTTTT
clone size: many; V gene: TRBV19; D gene: NA; J gene: TRBJ1-5; CDR3 protein: CATMGAKQPQHF; CDR3 DNA: TGTGCCACCATGGGAGCGAAACAGCCCCAGCATTTT
clone size: medium-sized; V gene: TRBV29-1; D gene: NA; J gene: TRBJ2-7; CDR3 protein: CSVGARTYEQYF; CDR3 DNA: TGCAGCGTTGGGGCCAGGACCTACGAGCAGTACTTC
clone size: many; V gene: TRBV20-1; D gene: NA; J gene: TRBJ1-6; CDR3 protein: CSARDRRLGSSYNSPLHF; CDR3 DNA: TGCAGTGCTAGAGATCGGCGACTTGGGAGCTCCTATAATTCACCCCTCCACTTT
clone size: few; V gene: TRBV6-2/TRBV6-3; D gene: NA; J gene: TRBJ1-6; CDR3 protein: CASRIETVYNSPLHF; CDR3 DNA: TGTGCCAGCAGAATCGAGACAGTCTATAATTCACCCCTCCACTTT
clone size: many; V gene: TRBV28; D gene: NA; J gene: TRBJ1-2; CDR3 protein: CASSLSDGEANYGYTF; CDR3 DNA: TGTGCCAGCAGTTTGTCTGATGGGGAAGCTAACTATGGCTACACCTTC
clone size: NA; V gene: TRBV6-5; D gene: TRBD1; J gene: TRBJ2-4; CDR3 protein: CASSYGGQGVHIQYF; CDR3 DNA: TGTGCCAGCAGTTACGGGGGACAGGGGGTTCACATTCAGTACTTC
clone size: many; V gene: TRBV5-1; D gene: TRBD1; J gene: TRBJ1-1; CDR3 protein: CASSRDRGLTEAFF; CDR3 DNA: TGCGCCAGCAGCCGGGACAGGGGGCTCACTGAAGCTTTCTTT